The 3 T cell receptor beta chains listed next were all sequenced from one sample in a study of Graves' ophthalmopathy and Graves' hyperthyroidism. RNA served as the template for amplifying TCR beta CDR3 regions. HTBI primers primed a first-round RT-PCR, and a second-round multiplex PCR followed. TCRdb re-derived calls from the multiplex PCR reads in MiXCR, one entry per CDR3 protein. The table lists 260,000 or so distinct CDR3 sequences, about 47% of them singletons, with roughly 45% in the top ten. The sequenced sample consisted of peripheral blood. Receptors originate from an adult man with Graves' ophthalmopathy.

This clonotype has at least ten counts. The chain carries TRBV6-4 and TRBJ2-2; 8 bases fit TRBD1. Per the germline V gene, CDR1 is MRHNA and CDR2 is SNTAGT. After removal of 3 bases from V and 0 bases from J, the junction contained 0 bases not matched to a gene. This CDR3 comprises 15 residues. DNA for the CDR3: TGTGCCAGCAGTGAACAGGGGGCGAACACCGGGGAGCTGTTTTTT. Its protein product is CASSEQGANTGELFF.

The table lists this clonotype with a few counts. The chain joins TRBV10-3 to TRBJ2-7; 7 bases map to TRBD2. After removal of 0 bases from V and 2 bases from J, the junction contained 4 bases not matched to a gene. The CDR3 contains 15 residues. Per the germline V gene, CDR1 is ENHRY and CDR2 is SYGVKD. For the CDR3, the DNA is TGTGCCATCAGTGAGTCCGGCGGGGGACCCTACGAGCAGTACTTC. It translates to CAISESGGGPYEQYF.

The rearrangement links TRBV29-1 to TRBJ1-1, with 8 bases matching TRBD1. Per germline, CDR1 SQVTM and CDR2 ANQGSEA. Trimming removed 4 bases from V and 3 bases from J; junction bases left unmatched: 10. The CDR3 has 15 residues. The CDR3 region is CSVGWGETGDTEAFF. CDR3 in DNA: TGCAGCGTTGGTTGGGGCGAGACAGGGGACACTGAAGCTTTCTTT.